This T cell receptor (beta chain) derives from a study of blood T cell repertoires in COVID-19. Study-level background: The analysed material was cDNA or gDNA that came from T cells, B-cell-depleted T cells, or PBMCs.

The data were produced by immunoSEQ multiplex PCR, yet TCRdb's version contains in-frame clones alone and is incomplete. Among 45,000 to 55,000 clones listed, around nine tenths were seen once. This CDR3 contains 15 residues. CDR1 SGHRS and CDR2 YFSETQ come from the germline V gene. Note on this clone: The junction does not match germline at one end; this may be a read error.

The sample comprised peripheral blood. The receptor's source is an elderly man with acute or convalescent COVID-19. This chain links TRBV5-1 with TRBJ2-7; D unresolved. The CDR3 is CASSPTDRQAYGQYF. CDR3 DNA sequence: TGCGCCAGCAGCCCTACAGACCGCCAGGCCTACGGGCAGTACTTC.